This T cell receptor beta chain was captured by sequencing in a study of OX40 agonist ivuxolimab in advanced cancers. Study findings and constraints: At 0.1 to 3.0 mg/kg and by week 6, CD4+ and CD8+ T cells in the blood had expanded clonally. Expansion of clones was among the lowest in partial responders at 0.1-3.0 mg/kg.

Note on this clone: Its target is not known.

The germline V gene encodes CDR1 MNHNY and CDR2 SVGAGI (reference sequence). The CDR3 spans 16 residues. V lost 6 bases, J lost 6 bases, and 9 bases stayed unmatched. Assay used: immunoSEQ multiplex PCR; TCRdb lists only in-frame clones, some missing. The sample shows about 33,000 clones, 84% of them seen only once. The sequence came from an adult with an advanced solid tumor such as melanoma, head and neck, liver or kidney cancer. The source was CD4+ or CD8+ T cells sorted from blood, collected in a trial of the OX40 agonist ivuxolimab. This chain links TRBV6-6 with TRBJ1-6; 9 nucleotides match TRBD1. Here the CDR3 reads CASRTAGTGFNSPLHF. In DNA, the CDR3 is TGTGCCAGCAGGACTGCCGGGACAGGGTTTAATTCACCCCTCCACTTT.